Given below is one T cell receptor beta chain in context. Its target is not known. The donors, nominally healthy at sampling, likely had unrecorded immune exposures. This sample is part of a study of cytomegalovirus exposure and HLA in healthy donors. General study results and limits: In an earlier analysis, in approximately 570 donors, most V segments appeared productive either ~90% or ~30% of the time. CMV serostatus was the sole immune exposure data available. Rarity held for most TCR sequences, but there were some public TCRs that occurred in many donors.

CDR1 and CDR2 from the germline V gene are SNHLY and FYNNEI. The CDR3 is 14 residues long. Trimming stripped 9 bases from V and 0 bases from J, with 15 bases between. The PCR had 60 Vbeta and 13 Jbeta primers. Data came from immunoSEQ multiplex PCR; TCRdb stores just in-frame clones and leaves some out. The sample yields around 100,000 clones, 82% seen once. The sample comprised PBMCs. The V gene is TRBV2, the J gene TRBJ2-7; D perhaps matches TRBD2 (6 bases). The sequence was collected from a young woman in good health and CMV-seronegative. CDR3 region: CASSGDRSSYEQYF. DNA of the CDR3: TGTGCCAGTTCGGGGGACCGTAGCTCCTACGAGCAGTACTTC.